This TCR beta chain was found in a study of shared clonotypes between healthy human individuals. Sequenced by immunoSEQ multiplex PCR; TCRdb stores in-frame clones only, minus some. The sample has about 92,000 clones; approximately 63% are singletons. The CDR3 loop spans 16 amino acids. Germline V CDR1 and CDR2: MDHEN, SYDVKM. V lost 6 bases to trimming and J lost 1 base; unmatched junction nucleotides: 8. This clone was recorded a few times. Sequencing was performed on memory CD8+ T cells sorted from blood. As to subset: CD45RO+ cells pooled with CCR7-negative TemRA cells. This sequence originates from a young man in good health. The chain has TRBV28 and TRBJ2-5; 10 nucleotides align to TRBD1. Here the CDR3 DNA reads TGTGCCAGCAGCTCCCCCGGGACAGGGGTCCAAGAGACCCAGTACTTC. It specifies CASSSPGTGVQETQYF.